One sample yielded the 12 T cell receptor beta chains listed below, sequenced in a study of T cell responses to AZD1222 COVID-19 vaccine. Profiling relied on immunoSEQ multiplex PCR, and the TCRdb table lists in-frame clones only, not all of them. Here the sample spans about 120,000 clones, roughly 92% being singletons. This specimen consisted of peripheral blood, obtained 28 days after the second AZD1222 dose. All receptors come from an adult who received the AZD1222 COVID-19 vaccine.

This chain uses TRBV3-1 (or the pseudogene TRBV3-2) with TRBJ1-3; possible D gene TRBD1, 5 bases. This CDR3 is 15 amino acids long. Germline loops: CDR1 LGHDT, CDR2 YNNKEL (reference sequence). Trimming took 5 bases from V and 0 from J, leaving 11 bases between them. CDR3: CASSTDSYSGNTIYF. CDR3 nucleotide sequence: TGTGCCAGCAGCACTGACAGCTACTCTGGAAACACCATATATTTT.

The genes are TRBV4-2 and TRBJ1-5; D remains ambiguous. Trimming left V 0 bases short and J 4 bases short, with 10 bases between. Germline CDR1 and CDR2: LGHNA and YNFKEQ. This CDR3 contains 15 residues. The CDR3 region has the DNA TGTGCCAGCAGCCAAGATCTACTCGGGAATCAGCCCCAGCATTTT. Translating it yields CASSQDLLGNQPQHF.

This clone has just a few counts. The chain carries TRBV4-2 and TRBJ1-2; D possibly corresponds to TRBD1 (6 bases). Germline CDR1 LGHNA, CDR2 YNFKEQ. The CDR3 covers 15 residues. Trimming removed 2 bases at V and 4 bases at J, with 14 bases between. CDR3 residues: CASSQQQGVGYGYTF. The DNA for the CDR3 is TGTGCCAGCAGCCAACAACAGGGAGTAGGCTATGGCTACACCTTC.

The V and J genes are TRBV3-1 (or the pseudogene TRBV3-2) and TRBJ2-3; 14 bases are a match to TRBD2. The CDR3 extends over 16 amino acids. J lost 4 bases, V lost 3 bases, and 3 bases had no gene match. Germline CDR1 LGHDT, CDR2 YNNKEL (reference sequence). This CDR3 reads CASSQRLAGGPDTQYF. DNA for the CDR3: TGTGCCAGCAGCCAGAGACTAGCGGGGGGGCCAGATACGCAGTATTTT.

The CDR3 reads CATSRDTSRGDGYTF. In nucleotides, the CDR3 is TGTGCCACCAGCAGAGATACATCCAGGGGAGATGGCTACACCTTC. V gene TRBV15 combines with J gene TRBJ1-2; D perhaps matches TRBD1 (6 bases). From germline, CDR1 is LNHNV and CDR2 YYDKDF (reference sequence). V was trimmed by 0 bases and J by 6 bases, leaving 14 bases between them. The CDR3 contains 15 residues. Full variable domain (missing parts from reference TRBV15 and TRBJ1-2): DAMVIQNPRYQVTQFGKPVTLSCSQTLNHNVMYWYQQKSSQAPKLLFHYYDKDFNNEADTPDNFQSRRPNTSFCFLDIRSPGLGDTAMYLCATSRDTSRGDGYTFGSGTRLTVV.

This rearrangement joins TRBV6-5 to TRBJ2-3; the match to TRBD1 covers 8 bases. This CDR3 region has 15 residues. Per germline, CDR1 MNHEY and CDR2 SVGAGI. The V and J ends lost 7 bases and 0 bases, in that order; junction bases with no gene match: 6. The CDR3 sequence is CASTGQGRSTDTQYF. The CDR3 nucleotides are TGTGCCAGCACCGGACAGGGCCGGAGCACAGATACGCAGTATTTT.

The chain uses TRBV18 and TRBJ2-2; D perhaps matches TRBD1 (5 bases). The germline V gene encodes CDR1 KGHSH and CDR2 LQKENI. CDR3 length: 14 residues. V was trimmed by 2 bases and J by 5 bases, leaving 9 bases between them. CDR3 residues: CASSPTGWTGELFF. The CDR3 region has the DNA TGTGCCAGCTCACCAACAGGTTGGACCGGGGAGCTGTTTTTT.

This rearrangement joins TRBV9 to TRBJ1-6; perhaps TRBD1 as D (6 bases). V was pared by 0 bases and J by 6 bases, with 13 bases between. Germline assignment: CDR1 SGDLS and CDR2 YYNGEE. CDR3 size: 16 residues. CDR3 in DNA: TGTGCCAGCAGCGTAGGAGGGACAACTCGTAATTCACCCCTCCACTTT. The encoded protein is CASSVGGTTRNSPLHF.

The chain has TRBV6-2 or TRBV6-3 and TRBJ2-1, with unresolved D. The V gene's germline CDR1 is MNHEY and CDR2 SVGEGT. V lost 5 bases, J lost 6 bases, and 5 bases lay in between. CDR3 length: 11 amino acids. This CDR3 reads CASSTFNEQFF. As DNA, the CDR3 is TGTGCCAGCAGTACCTTCAATGAGCAGTTCTTC.

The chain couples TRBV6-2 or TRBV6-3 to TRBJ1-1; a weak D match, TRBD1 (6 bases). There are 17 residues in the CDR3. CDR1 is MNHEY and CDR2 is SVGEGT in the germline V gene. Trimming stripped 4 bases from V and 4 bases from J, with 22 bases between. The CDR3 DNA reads TGTGCCAGCAGTTTCCCGGACAGAAGCCTGGAGGGCACTGAAGCTTTCTTT. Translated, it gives CASSFPDRSLEGTEAFF.

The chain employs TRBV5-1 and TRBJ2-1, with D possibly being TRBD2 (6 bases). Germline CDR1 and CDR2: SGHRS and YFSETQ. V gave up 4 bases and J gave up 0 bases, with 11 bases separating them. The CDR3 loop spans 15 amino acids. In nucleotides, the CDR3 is TGCGCCAGCAGCCTGGCGGGGAACTCCTACAATGAGCAGTTCTTC. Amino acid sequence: CASSLAGNSYNEQFF.

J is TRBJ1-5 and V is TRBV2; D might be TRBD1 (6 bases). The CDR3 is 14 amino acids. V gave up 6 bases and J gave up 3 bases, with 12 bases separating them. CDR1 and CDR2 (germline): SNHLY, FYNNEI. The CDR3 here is CASRLGQLNQPQHF. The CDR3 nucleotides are TGTGCCAGCAGGCTCGGACAGCTCAATCAGCCCCAGCATTTT.